This TCR beta chain was observed in a study of blood T cell repertoires in COVID-19. Study at large: There were acute and convalescent COVID-19 samples, and they came from the United States, Italy and Spain. From T cells, B-cell-depleted T cells, or PBMCs came the material, which was cDNA or gDNA.

In the original processing: Quantification of nucleated cells was approximated via reference gene primer amplification. TCRdb keeps only in-frame clones here, not all; method: immunoSEQ multiplex PCR. That table gives V, J and clone size, and the DNA gave D and trimming. This table holds about 230,000 clones, roughly 84% found once. With 0 bases clipped from V and 5 bases from J, the junction kept 8 bases outside the gene matches. This CDR3 has 16 residues. From germline, CDR1 is LNHDA and CDR2 SQIVND (reference sequence). Specimen: peripheral blood. This receptor was identified in a man aged 35-49 years with acute or convalescent COVID-19. The chain uses TRBV19 and TRBJ2-7; 9 bases align to TRBD2. This chain's CDR3 is CASSIDRSGRGDEQYF. The CDR3 DNA is TGTGCCAGTAGTATAGACCGTAGCGGGAGAGGCGACGAGCAGTACTTC.